This TCR beta chain is drawn from a study of blood T cell repertoires in COVID-19. At the level of the study: PBMCs, B-cell-depleted T cells, or T cells were the source of the cDNA or gDNA that made up the material.

Patients at the Seattle site were enrolled during active infection and followed longitudinally. V lost 0 bases, J lost 0 bases, and 11 bases lay in between. The CDR3 runs 16 residues. From germline, CDR1 is LGHNA and CDR2 YSLEER. The protocol was immunoSEQ multiplex PCR, while the TCRdb copy is restricted to in-frame clones and leaves out a portion. The top ten clones hold 2% to 3% of a sample with about 270,000 clones, about 91% of them seen once. The clonotype was recovered from a person aged 18-30 years with COVID-19, enrolled during active disease. The chain employs TRBV4-3 and TRBJ2-5; D call uncertain. Sequenced material: peripheral blood. CDR3 amino acids: CASSQERSANQETQYF. The CDR3 DNA sequence: TGCGCCAGCAGCCAAGAAAGATCAGCGAACCAAGAGACCCAGTACTTC.